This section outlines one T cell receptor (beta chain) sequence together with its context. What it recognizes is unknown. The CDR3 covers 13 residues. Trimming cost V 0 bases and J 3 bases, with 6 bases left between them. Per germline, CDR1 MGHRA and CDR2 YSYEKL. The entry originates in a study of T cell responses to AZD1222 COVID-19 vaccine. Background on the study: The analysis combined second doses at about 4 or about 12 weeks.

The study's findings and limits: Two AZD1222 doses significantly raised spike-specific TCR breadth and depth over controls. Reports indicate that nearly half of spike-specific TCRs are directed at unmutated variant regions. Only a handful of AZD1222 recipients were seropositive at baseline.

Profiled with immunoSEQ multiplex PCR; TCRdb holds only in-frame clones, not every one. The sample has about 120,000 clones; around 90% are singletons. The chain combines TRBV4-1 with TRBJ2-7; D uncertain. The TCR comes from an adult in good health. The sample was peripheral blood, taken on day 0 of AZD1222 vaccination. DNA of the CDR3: TGCGCCAGCAGCCAAGACACCTTCTACGAGCAGTACTTC. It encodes CASSQDTFYEQYF.